This T cell receptor beta chain was documented in a study of blood T cell repertoires in COVID-19. Turning to the study itself: Material from acute and convalescent COVID-19 was sourced from the United States, Italy and Spain. PBMCs, B-cell-depleted T cells, or T cells were the source of the cDNA or gDNA that made up the material.

V was cut by 5 bases and J by 3 bases, with 14 bases left in between. CDR3 length equals 15 residues. The V gene's germline CDR1 is LGHNA and CDR2 YNFKEQ. Original processing notes: For nucleated cells, counts were estimated from reference gene primer amplification. TCRdb's table, derived via immunoSEQ multiplex PCR, lists solely in-frame clones and lacks some. V, J and clone size derive from that table, while D and trimming were established from the DNA sequence. The data hold about 150,000 clones, with around four fifths observed a single time. The chain combines TRBV4-2 with TRBJ2-1, with TRBD2 as a possible D gene (6 bases). Sample: peripheral blood. The clonotype comes from a human donor in a cohort sampled during active COVID-19. Here the CDR3 DNA reads TGTGCCAGCAGCGCGATGGGGACTCACTACAATGAGCAGTTCTTC. Its translation: CASSAMGTHYNEQFF.